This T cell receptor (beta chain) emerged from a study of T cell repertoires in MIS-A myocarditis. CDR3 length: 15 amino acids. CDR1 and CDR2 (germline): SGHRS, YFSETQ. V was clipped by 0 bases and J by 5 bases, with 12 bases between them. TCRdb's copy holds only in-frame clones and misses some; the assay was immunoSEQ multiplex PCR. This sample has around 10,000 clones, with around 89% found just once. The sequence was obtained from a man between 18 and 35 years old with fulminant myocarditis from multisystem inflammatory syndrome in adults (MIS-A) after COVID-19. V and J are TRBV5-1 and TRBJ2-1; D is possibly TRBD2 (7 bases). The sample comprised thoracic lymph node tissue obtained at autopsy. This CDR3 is CASSLVRGGNNEQFF. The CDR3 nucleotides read TGCGCCAGCAGCTTGGTGAGGGGGGGTAACAATGAGCAGTTCTTC.